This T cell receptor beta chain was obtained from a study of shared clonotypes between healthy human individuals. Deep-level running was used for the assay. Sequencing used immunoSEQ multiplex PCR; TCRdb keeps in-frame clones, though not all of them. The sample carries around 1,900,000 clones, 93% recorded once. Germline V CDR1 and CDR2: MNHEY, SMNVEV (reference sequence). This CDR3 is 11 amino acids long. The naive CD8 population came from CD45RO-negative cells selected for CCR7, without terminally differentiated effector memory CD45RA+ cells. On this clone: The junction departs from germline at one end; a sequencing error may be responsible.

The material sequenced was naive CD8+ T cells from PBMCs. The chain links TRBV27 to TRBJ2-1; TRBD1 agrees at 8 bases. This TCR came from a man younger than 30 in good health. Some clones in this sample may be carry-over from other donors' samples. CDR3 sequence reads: CASSSPGQAIF. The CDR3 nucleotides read TGTGCCAGCAGTTCTCCGGGACAGGCAATCTTC.